The 3 T cell receptor beta chains listed next were all sequenced from one sample in a study of graft-versus-host responses after intestinal transplantation. Irradiated stimulators labeled with violet dye, about 200,000 in number, were plated with about 200,000 CFSE-labeled responders. Using immunoSEQ multiplex PCR, the repertoire was profiled, and TCRdb retains in-frame clones only, with some absent. The table shows 20,000 to 25,000 clones, with 33% occurring only once. The specimen was alloreactive CD8+ T cells from a mixed lymphocyte reaction culture, collected before intestinal transplant. Subset given: CFSE-low proliferating T cells sorted from roughly 6-day pre-transplant mixed lymphocyte reaction (GvH or HvG direction). The receptor source for this set is a human patient who received an intestinal transplant.

This chain connects TRBV5-1 to TRBJ2-1; 8 bases are shared with TRBD1. The CDR3 is 15 amino acids. CDR1 is SGHRS, CDR2 YFSETQ, per germline. The ends lost 5 bases at V and 5 bases at J; junction bases unmatched: 9. The CDR3 here is CASRQGVVSDNEQFF. The CDR3 DNA sequence: TGCGCCAGCAGACAGGGGGTGGTTTCGGACAATGAGCAGTTCTTC.

This clone is classed as medium-sized. V gene TRBV7-9 combines with J gene TRBJ2-1; 9 nucleotides agree with TRBD1. J lost 4 bases, V lost 4 bases, and 8 bases had no gene match. The CDR3 is 16 amino acids. The germline V gene encodes CDR1 SEHNR and CDR2 FQNEAQ (reference sequence). The CDR3 DNA follows: TGTGCCAGCAGCTCAAACCGGGACAGGGTTTACAATGAGCAGTTCTTC. This sequence encodes CASSSNRDRVYNEQFF.

The rearrangement links TRBV4-1 to TRBJ2-7, with 9 bases fitting TRBD1. With V trimmed by 5 bases and J by 5 bases, 10 bases remained unmatched. CDR1 is MGHRA and CDR2 is YSYEKL in the germline V gene. This CDR3 is 15 amino acids long. CDR3 sequence reads: CASSFGTGNFNEQYF. The CDR3 DNA reads as TGCGCCAGCAGCTTCGGGACAGGGAACTTTAACGAGCAGTACTTC.